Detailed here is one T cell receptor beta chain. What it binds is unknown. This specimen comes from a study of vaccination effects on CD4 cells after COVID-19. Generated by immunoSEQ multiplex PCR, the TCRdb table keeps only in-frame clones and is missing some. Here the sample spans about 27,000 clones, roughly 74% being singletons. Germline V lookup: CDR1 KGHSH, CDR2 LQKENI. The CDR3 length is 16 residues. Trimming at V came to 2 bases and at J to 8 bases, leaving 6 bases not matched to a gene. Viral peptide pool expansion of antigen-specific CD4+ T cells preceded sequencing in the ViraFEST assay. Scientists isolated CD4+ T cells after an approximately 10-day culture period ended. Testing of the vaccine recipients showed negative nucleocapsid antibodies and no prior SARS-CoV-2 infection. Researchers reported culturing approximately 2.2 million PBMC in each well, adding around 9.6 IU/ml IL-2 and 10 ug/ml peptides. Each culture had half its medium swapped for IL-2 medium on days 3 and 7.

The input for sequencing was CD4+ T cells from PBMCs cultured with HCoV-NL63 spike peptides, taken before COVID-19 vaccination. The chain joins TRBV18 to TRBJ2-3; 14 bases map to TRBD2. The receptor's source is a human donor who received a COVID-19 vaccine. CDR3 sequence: CASSPGLAGGQFTQYF. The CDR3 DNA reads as TGTGCCAGCTCACCAGGACTAGCGGGGGGTCAGTTTACGCAGTATTTT.